One sample yielded the 12 T cell receptor beta chains listed below, sequenced in a study of cytomegalovirus exposure and HLA in healthy donors. Using immunoSEQ multiplex PCR, the repertoire was profiled, and TCRdb retains in-frame clones only, with some absent. The sample carries fewer than 300,000 clones, 70% to 90% recorded once. The sequenced sample was PBMCs. These receptors were taken from a woman between 18 and 30 years old in good health and CMV-seronegative.

This CDR3 reads CASSLNRYGTDDDWENEQYF. The CDR3 DNA follows: TGTGCCAGCAGTTTAAATCGTTATGGGACTGACGACGATTGGGAGAACGAGCAGTACTTC. J is TRBJ2-7 and V is TRBV27; perhaps TRBD2 as D (6 bases). Germline V CDR1 and CDR2: MNHEY, SMNVEV (reference sequence). V was trimmed by 2 bases and J by 5 bases, leaving 31 bases between them. CDR3 length equals 20 residues.

This chain joins TRBV2 and TRBJ2-5, with 7 bases matching TRBD2. Germline loops: CDR1 SNHLY, CDR2 FYNNEI. The ends lost 7 bases at V and 1 base at J; junction bases unmatched: 6. The CDR3 is 14 amino acids. The CDR3 nucleotides are TGTGCCAGCAACCCTAGCGGAGCCCAAGAGACCCAGTACTTC. Its protein product is CASNPSGAQETQYF.

V and J are TRBV9 and TRBJ2-1; 7 bases map to TRBD1. Germline trimming cut 3 bases from V and 6 bases from J; bases unmatched to any gene: 15. Germline V gene data show CDR1 as SGDLS and CDR2 as YYNGEE. This CDR3 is built from 17 residues. CDR3 region: CASSAKTGTEVINEQFF. The CDR3 nucleotides are TGTGCCAGCAGCGCCAAAACCGGGACAGAAGTTATCAATGAGCAGTTCTTC.

This clone was recorded only once. The chain joins TRBV6-5 to TRBJ2-7, with D maybe TRBD2 (5 bases). Trimming removed 0 bases at V and 5 bases at J, with 5 bases between. CDR1 and CDR2 (germline): MNHEY, SVGAGI. CDR3 size: 12 residues. CDR3: CASSYSRDEQYF. The CDR3 coding sequence is TGTGCCAGCAGTTACTCGCGGGACGAGCAGTACTTC.

The rearrangement uses TRBV4-3 and TRBJ1-3; D ambiguous. Germline V lookup: CDR1 LGHNA, CDR2 YSLEER. V lost 0 bases and J lost 0, with 6 bases in between. The CDR3 runs 15 residues. The CDR3 DNA sequence: TGCGCCAGCAGCCAAGACTCGGGCTCTGGAAACACCATATATTTT. This translates into CASSQDSGSGNTIYF.

This clone was seen only once. The chain recombines TRBV6-4 with TRBJ2-6; TRBD2 aligns across 8 bases. From germline, CDR1 is MRHNA and CDR2 SNTAGT. This CDR3 is built from 19 residues. The V gene end was trimmed by 0 bases and the J gene end by 0 bases; junction bases not matched to a gene: 7. CDR3 DNA: TGTGCCAGCAGTGACTCGACCCCGGGGGGGATCTCTGGGGCCAACGTCCTGACTTTC. Amino acid sequence: CASSDSTPGGISGANVLTF.

The chain recombines TRBV9 with TRBJ1-2; unclear D gene. Germline V gene lookup returns CDR1 SGDLS and CDR2 YYNGEE. V lost 2 bases and J lost 9, with 8 bases in between. The CDR3 is 11 amino acids. CDR3 loop: CASSVGSRYTF. The CDR3, as DNA: TGTGCCAGCAGCGTGGGCTCCCGCTACACCTTC.

The chain carries TRBV28 and TRBJ2-7; no firm D call. Germline assignment: CDR1 MDHEN and CDR2 SYDVKM. V lost 6 bases and J lost 1, with 7 bases in between. CDR3 length equals 12 residues. Here the CDR3 DNA reads TGTGCCAGCAGACCCCGGTCCTACGAGCAGTACTTC. Protein: CASRPRSYEQYF.

The rearrangement uses TRBV6-5 and TRBJ2-7; 8 bases match TRBD1. V shed 3 bases, J shed 3 bases, and the junction held 7 bases outside the gene matches. This CDR3 comprises 15 residues. Germline CDR1 MNHEY, CDR2 SVGAGI. The CDR3 protein is CASSYSQGASYEQYF. For the CDR3, the DNA is TGTGCCAGCAGTTATTCTCAGGGGGCGAGCTACGAGCAGTACTTC.

This chain links TRBV18 with TRBJ2-5, with 10 bases aligning to TRBD2. Germline loops: CDR1 KGHSH, CDR2 LQKENI. This CDR3 comprises 15 residues. V dropped 6 bases and J dropped 1; count of bases not matched to a gene: 5. The DNA for the CDR3 is TGTGCCAGCTCGTGGACTAGCGGATCCCAAGAGACCCAGTACTTC. It translates to CASSWTSGSQETQYF. Based on the CDR3 plus reference TRBV18 and TRBJ2-5, the full variable domain is NAGVMQNPRHLVRRRGQEARLRCSPMKGHSHVYWYRQLPEEGLKFMVYLQKENIIDESGMPKERFSAEFPKEGPSILRIQQVVRGDSAAYFCASSWTSGSQETQYFGPGTRLLVL.

J is TRBJ2-7 and V is TRBV28; D possibly corresponds to TRBD1 (6 bases). The CDR3 covers 15 residues. Per the germline V gene, CDR1 is MDHEN and CDR2 is SYDVKM. V was trimmed by 5 bases and J by 4 bases, leaving 18 bases between them. The CDR3 sequence is CASSLQTGTPYEQYF. In nucleotides, the CDR3 is TGTGCCAGCAGTCTTCAAACCGGGACACCGTACGAGCAGTACTTC.

This clone was seen once. The CDR3 region has the DNA TGTGCCAGCAACAGCCCGGGGGATACGCAGTATTTT. Translation: CASNSPGDTQYF. This chain connects TRBV6-5 to TRBJ2-3, with a tentative D call TRBD2 (5 bases). The germline V gene has CDR1 MNHEY and CDR2 SVGAGI. The CDR3 spans 12 residues. V lost 7 bases to trimming and J lost 6 bases, with 11 bases between them.